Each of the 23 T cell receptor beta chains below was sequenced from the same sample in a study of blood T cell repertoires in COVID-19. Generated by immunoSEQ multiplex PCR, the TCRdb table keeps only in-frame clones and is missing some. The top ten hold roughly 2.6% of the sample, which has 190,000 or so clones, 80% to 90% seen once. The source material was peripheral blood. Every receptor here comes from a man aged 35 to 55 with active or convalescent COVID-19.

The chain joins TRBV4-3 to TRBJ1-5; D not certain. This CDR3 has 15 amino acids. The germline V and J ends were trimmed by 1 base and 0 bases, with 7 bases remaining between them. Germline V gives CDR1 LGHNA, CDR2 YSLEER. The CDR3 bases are TGCGCCAGCAGCCAAGCGGTTTATAGCAATCAGCCCCAGCATTTT. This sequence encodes CASSQAVYSNQPQHF.

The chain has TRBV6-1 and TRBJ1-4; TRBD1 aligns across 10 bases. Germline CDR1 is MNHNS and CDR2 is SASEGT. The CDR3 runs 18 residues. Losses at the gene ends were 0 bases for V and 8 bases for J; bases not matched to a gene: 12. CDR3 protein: CASSEALQRGTGVEKLFF. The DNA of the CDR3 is TGTGCCAGCAGTGAAGCGCTTCAGCGAGGGACAGGGGTGGAAAAACTGTTTTTT.

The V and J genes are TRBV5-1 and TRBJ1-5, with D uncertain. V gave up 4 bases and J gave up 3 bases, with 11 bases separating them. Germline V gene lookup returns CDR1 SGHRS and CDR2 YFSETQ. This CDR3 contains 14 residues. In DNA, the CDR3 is TGCGCCAGCAGCCCGAATGGAGACAATCAGCCCCAGCATTTT. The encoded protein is CASSPNGDNQPQHF.

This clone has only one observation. The CDR3 sequence is CASSEGGQRYTEAFF. The CDR3, as DNA: TGTGCCAGCAGTGAGGGGGGACAGCGGTACACTGAAGCTTTCTTT. The V and J genes are TRBV6-1 and TRBJ1-1, with 7 positions matching TRBD1. CDR1 MNHNS and CDR2 SASEGT come from the germline V gene. The CDR3 has 15 amino acids. V shed 3 bases and J 3 bases; nucleotides not matched to a gene: 7.

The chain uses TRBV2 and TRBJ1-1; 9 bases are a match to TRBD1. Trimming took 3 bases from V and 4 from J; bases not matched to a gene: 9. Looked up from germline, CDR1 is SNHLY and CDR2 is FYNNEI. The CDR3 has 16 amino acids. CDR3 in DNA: TGTGCCAGCAGTGACCCGGGACAGGGAAAGGGCACTGAAGCTTTCTTT. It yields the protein CASSDPGQGKGTEAFF.

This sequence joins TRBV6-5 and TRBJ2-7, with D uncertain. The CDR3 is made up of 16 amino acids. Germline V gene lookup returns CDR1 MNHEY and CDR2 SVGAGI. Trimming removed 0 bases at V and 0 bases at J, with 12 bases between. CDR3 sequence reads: CASSYSRGGSSYEQYF. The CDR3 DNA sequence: TGTGCCAGCAGTTACTCGAGAGGCGGAAGCTCCTACGAGCAGTACTTC.

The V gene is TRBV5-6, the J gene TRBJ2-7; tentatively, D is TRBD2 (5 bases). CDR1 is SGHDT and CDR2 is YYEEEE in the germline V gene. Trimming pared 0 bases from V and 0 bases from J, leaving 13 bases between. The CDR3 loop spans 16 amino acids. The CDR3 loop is CASSLVVRGSSYEQYF. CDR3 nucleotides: TGTGCCAGCAGCTTGGTGGTCCGGGGAAGCTCCTACGAGCAGTACTTC.

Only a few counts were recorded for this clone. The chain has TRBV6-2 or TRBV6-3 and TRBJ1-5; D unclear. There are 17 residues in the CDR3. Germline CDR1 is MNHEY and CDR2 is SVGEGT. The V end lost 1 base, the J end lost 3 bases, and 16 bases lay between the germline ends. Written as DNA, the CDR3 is TGTGCCAGCAGTTACTATCGGGGAACTCCGATCAATCAGCCCCAGCATTTT. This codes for CASSYYRGTPINQPQHF.

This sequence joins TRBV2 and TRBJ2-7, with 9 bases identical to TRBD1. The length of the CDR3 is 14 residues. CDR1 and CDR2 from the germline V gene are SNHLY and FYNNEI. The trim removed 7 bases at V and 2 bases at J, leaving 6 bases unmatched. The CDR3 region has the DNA TGTGCCAGCACCTCCGGGACAGGGACCTACGAGCAGTACTTC. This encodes CASTSGTGTYEQYF.

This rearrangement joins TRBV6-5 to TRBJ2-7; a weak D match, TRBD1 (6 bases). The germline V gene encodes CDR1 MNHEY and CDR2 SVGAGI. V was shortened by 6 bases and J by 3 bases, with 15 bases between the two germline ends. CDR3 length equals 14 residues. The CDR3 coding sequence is TGTGCCAGCAGGGACGGGACATCCCGCTACGAGCAGTACTTC. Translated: CASRDGTSRYEQYF.

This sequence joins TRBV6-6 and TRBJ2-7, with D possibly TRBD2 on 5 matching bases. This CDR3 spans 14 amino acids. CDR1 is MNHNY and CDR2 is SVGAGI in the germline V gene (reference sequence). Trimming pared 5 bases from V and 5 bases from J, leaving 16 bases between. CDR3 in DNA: TGTGCCAGCAGTCACGGACCGAGGGTCCACGAGCAGTACTTC. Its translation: CASSHGPRVHEQYF.

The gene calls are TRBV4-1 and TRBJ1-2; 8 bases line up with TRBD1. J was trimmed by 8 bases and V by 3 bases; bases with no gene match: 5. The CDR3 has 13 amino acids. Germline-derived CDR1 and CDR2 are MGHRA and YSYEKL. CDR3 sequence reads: CASSQRQGNGYTF. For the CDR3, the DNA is TGCGCCAGCAGCCAGCGACAGGGGAACGGCTACACCTTC.

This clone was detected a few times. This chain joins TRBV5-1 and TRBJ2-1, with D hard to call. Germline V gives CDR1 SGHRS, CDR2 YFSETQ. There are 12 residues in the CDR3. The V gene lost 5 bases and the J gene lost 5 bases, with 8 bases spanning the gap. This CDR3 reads CASRAGNNEQFF. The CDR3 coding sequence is TGCGCCAGCAGGGCAGGTAACAATGAGCAGTTCTTC.

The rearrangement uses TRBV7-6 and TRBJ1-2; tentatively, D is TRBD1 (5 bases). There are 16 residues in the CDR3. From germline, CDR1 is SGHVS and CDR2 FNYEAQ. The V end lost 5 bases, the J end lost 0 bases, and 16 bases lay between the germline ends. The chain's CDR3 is CASSLGLGGTNYGYTF. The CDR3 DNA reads TGTGCCAGCAGCCTCGGATTGGGGGGAACTAACTATGGCTACACCTTC.

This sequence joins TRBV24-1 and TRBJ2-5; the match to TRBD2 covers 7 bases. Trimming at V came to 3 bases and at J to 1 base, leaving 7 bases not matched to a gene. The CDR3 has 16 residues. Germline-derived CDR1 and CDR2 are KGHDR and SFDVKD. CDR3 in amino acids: CATSDAGTTVQETQYF. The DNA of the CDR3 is TGTGCCACCAGTGATGCGGGGACTACCGTCCAAGAGACCCAGTACTTC.

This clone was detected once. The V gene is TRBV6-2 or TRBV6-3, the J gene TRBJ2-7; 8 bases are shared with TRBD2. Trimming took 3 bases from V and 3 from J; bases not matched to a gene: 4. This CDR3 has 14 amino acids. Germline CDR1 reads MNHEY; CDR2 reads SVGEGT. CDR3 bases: TGTGCCAGCAGTTATGAGCGGGGGCTCTACGAGCAGTACTTC. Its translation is CASSYERGLYEQYF.

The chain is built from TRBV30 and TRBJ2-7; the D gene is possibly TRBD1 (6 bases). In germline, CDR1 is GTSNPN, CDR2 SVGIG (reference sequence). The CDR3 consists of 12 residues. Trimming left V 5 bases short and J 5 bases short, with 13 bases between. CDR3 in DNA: TGTGCCTGGGGACGGACAGCAGACGAGCAGTACTTC. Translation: CAWGRTADEQYF.

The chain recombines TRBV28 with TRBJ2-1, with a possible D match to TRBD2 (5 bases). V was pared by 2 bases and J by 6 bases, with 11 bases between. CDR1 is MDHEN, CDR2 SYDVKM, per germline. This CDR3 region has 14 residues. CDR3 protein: CASSLVVDFNEQFF. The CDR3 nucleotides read TGTGCCAGCAGTTTAGTTGTGGACTTCAATGAGCAGTTCTTC.

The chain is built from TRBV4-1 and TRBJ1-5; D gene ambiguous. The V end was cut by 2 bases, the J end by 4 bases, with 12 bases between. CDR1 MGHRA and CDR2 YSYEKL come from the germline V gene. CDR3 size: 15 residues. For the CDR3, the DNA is TGCGCCAGCAGCCAATTAGGACGGACTAATCAGCCCCAGCATTTT. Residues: CASSQLGRTNQPQHF.

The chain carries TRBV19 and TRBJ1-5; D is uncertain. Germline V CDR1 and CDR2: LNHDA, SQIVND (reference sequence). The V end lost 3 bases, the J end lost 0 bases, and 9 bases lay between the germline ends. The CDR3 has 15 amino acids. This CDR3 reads CASSIQEHSNQPQHF. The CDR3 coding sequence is TGTGCCAGTAGTATCCAGGAACATAGCAATCAGCCCCAGCATTTT.

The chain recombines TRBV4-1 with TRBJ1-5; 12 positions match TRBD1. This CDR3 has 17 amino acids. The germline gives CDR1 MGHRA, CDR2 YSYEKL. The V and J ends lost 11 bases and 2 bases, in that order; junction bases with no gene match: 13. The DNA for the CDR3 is TGCGCCGACGCCGGGACAGGGGGCGTTTTTTGCAATCAGCCCCAGCATTTT. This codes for CADAGTGGVFCNQPQHF.

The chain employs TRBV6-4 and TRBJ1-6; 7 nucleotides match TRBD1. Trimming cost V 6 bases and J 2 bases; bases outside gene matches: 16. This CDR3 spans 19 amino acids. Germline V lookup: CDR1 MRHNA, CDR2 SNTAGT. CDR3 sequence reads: CASRILFSQGPTYNSPLHF. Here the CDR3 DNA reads TGTGCCAGCAGGATCCTATTTTCACAGGGGCCCACCTATAATTCACCCCTCCACTTT.

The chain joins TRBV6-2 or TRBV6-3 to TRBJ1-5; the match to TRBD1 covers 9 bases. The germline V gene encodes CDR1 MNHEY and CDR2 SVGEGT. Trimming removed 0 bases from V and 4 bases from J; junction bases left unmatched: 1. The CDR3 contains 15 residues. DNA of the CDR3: TGTGCCAGCAGTTACTCGGGACAGGGTAATCAGCCCCAGCATTTT. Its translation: CASSYSGQGNQPQHF.